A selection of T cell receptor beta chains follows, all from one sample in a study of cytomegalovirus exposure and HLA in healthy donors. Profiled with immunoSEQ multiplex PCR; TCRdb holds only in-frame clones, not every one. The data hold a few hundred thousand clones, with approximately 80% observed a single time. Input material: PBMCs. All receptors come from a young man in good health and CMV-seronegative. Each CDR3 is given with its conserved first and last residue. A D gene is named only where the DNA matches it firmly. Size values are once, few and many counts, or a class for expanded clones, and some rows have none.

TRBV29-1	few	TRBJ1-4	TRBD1	CSVGTGGSANEKLFF	TGCAGCGTTGGGACAGGGGGGAGTGCTAATGAAAAACTGTTTTTT
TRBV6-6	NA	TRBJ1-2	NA	CASSYSVGAPLKTF	TGTGCCAGCAGTTACTCAGTGGGGGCCCCCTTGAAAACCTTC
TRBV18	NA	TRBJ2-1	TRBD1	CASSVDRGTYYNEQFF	TGTGCCAGCTCGGTGGACAGGGGGACATACTACAATGAGCAGTTCTTC
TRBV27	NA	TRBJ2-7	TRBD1	CASRGQGVNTYEQYF	TGTGCCAGCAGGGGACAGGGGGTAAATACGTACGAGCAGTACTTC
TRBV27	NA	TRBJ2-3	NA	CASSLIRRSTDTQYF	TGTGCCAGCAGTTTAATCCGGCGGAGCACAGATACGCAGTATTTT
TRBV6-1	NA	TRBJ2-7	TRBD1	CASSELRGKSYEQYF	TGTGCCAGCAGTGAACTCAGGGGGAAGTCCTACGAGCAGTACTTC
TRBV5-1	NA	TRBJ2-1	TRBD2	CASSFGGLAVDNEQFF	TGCGCCAGCAGCTTTGGGGGACTAGCGGTTGACAATGAGCAGTTCTTC
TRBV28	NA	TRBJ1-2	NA	CASSSERYGYTF	TGTGCCAGCAGCTCGGAGAGGTATGGCTACACCTTC
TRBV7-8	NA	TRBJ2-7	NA	CASTRGVGREQYF	TGTGCCAGCACCCGAGGGGTGGGGAGGGAGCAGTACTTC
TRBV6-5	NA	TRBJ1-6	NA	CASMPTPAYNSPLHF	TGTGCCAGCATGCCGACTCCGGCTTATAATTCACCCCTCCACTTT
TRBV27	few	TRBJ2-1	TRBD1	CASSLKDRAPYNEQFF	TGTGCCAGCAGTCTGAAGGACAGGGCGCCCTACAATGAGCAGTTCTTC
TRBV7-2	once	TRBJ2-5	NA	CASSYPLAPLNF	TGTGCCAGCAGCTACCCCCTAGCGCCACTAAACTTC
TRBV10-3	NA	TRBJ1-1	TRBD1	CAISGTGSLMNTEAFF	TGTGCCATCAGCGGGACAGGGAGTTTAATGAACACTGAAGCTTTCTTT
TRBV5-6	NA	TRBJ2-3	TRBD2	CASSPGLAGGLSPTDTQYF	TGTGCCAGCAGCCCGGGACTAGCGGGGGGTTTGTCCCCCACAGATACGCAGTATTTT
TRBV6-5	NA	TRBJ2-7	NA	CASSYGGPYEQYF	TGTGCCAGCAGTTACGGGGGCCCATACGAGCAGTACTTC
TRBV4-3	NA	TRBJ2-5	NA	CASSQVARRGQETQYF	TGCGCCAGCAGCCAAGTCGCTCGGAGGGGCCAAGAGACCCAGTACTTC
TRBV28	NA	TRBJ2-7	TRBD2	CASSPLGGSSYEQYF	TGTGCCAGCAGTCCCCTCGGGGGGTCCAGCTACGAGCAGTACTTC
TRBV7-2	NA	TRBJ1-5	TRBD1	CASSRDRVNQPQHF	TGTGCCAGCAGCAGGGACAGGGTCAATCAGCCCCAGCATTTT
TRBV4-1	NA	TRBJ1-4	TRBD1	CASSLTGGNEKLFF	TGCGCCAGCAGCTTGACAGGGGGTAATGAAAAACTGTTTTTT
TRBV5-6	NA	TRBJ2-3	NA	CASSPAGQWGTDTQYF	TGTGCCAGCAGCCCAGCCGGACAGTGGGGCACAGATACGCAGTATTTT
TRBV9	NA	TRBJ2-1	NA	CASSQTVTNEQFF	TGTGCCAGCAGCCAGACAGTAACAAATGAGCAGTTCTTC
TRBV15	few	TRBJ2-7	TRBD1	CATSPTGFEQYF	TGTGCCACCAGCCCGACAGGGTTCGAGCAGTACTTC
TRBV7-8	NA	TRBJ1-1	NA	CASSLIRGSTEAFF	TGTGCCAGCAGCTTAATCAGGGGAAGTACTGAAGCTTTCTTT
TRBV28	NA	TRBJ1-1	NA	CASSPPKEGDTEAFF	TGTGCCAGCAGTCCCCCGAAGGAGGGTGACACTGAAGCTTTCTTT
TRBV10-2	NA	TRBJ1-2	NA	CASGEGTLGGGGYTF	TGCGCCAGCGGAGAAGGGACATTAGGTGGAGGCGGCTACACCTTC
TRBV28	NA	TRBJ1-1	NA	CASSLPGQMNTEAFF	TGTGCCAGCAGTCTTCCGGGACAAATGAACACTGAAGCTTTCTTT
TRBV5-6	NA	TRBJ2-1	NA	CASSYMTGYNEQFF	TGTGCCAGCAGCTATATGACAGGCTACAATGAGCAGTTCTTC
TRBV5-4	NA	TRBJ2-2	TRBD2	CASRRGLAVNTGGLFF	TGTGCCAGCAGGCGCGGACTAGCGGTTAACACCGGGGGGCTGTTTTTT
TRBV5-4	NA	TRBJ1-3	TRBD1	CASSLQGIQNTIYF	TGTGCCAGCAGCTTACAGGGGATCCAAAACACCATATATTTT